A single sample is the source of the 20 T cell receptor beta chains below, sequenced in a study of shared clonotypes between healthy human individuals. Repertoires were generated with immunoSEQ multiplex PCR, while TCRdb's copy carries only in-frame clones and drops some. Of about 1 million clones listed, around four fifths are singletons. Sequencing was done on a sample of memory CD4+ T cells sorted from blood. The sample's subset: CD45RA-negative fraction. The receptors derive from a man between 18 and 35 years old in good health.

The chain combines TRBV6-1 with TRBJ1-1, with D possibly TRBD1 on 6 matching bases. This CDR3 is built from 14 residues. CDR1 is MNHNS and CDR2 is SASEGT in the germline V gene. V was clipped by 6 bases and J by 1 base, with 12 bases between them. CDR3 nucleotides: TGTGCCAGCAGCCAGACAGGCCCGAACACTGAAGCTTTCTTT. Protein: CASSQTGPNTEAFF.

This clone appeared once. The J gene is TRBJ2-2, the V gene TRBV12-5, with a weak D call TRBD1 (6 bases). V lost 4 bases and J 0 bases, leaving 12 bases between the germline ends. The length of the CDR3 is 16 residues. Germline CDR1 LGHNT, CDR2 FRNRAP. Written as DNA, the CDR3 is TGTGCTAGTGGTTCGAACGACAGGACGAACACCGGGGAGCTGTTTTTT. Translated, it gives CASGSNDRTNTGELFF.

The CDR3 DNA reads TGCAGCGTGGCACCCTTCGGGGGTAACCAAGAGACCCAGTACTTC. Amino acids: CSVAPFGGNQETQYF. The V and J genes are TRBV29-1 and TRBJ2-5, with D perhaps TRBD2 (6 bases). Germline CDR1 SQVTM, CDR2 ANQGSEA. This CDR3 is built from 15 residues. Between the trimmed V and J ends, which lost 6 bases and 0 bases, there was a span of 17 bases. The full variable domain, with the rest looked up from reference TRBV29-1 and TRBJ2-5, is SAVISQKPSRDICQRGTSLTIQCQVDSQVTMMFWYRQQPGQSLTLIATANQGSEATYESGFVIDKFPISRPNLTFSTLTVSNMSPEDSSIYLCSVAPFGGNQETQYFGPGTRLLVL.

Notes on this clone: Given a far larger clone just one base away, this is likely a sequencing read error. J is TRBJ1-1 and V is TRBV5-4; TRBD1 matches at 7 bases. The junction had 5 bases not matched to a gene; V was cut back by 3 bases and J by 6 bases. The germline V gene encodes CDR1 SGHNT and CDR2 YYREEE (reference sequence). This CDR3 has 13 amino acids. The CDR3 spells CASSSPDRSEAFF. CDR3 DNA sequence: TGTGCCAGCAGCTCCCCGGACAGGTCTGAAGCTTTCTTT.

This clone was counted a few times. V usage is TRBV18 and J usage is TRBJ2-7, with D tentatively TRBD1 (5 bases). V dropped 2 bases and J dropped 6 bases, with 17 bases sitting between them. The germline gives CDR1 KGHSH, CDR2 LQKENI. The CDR3 is 15 amino acids. For the CDR3, the DNA is TGTGCCAGCTCACCAGAAAGGATTCCCCAGGGCGAGCAGTACTTC. Amino acids: CASSPERIPQGEQYF.

This chain links TRBV5-1 with TRBJ2-3; 9 nucleotides match TRBD2. This CDR3 is built from 18 residues. From germline, CDR1 is SGHRS and CDR2 YFSETQ. V gave up 0 bases and J gave up 3 bases; unmatched junction bases: 11. This CDR3 is CASSLAGGRGGGTDTQYF. CDR3 nucleotides: TGCGCCAGCAGCTTGGCTGGCGGGAGGGGCGGGGGTACAGATACGCAGTATTTT.

The V gene is TRBV28, the J gene TRBJ1-2; D is unresolved. CDR1 and CDR2 from the germline V gene are MDHEN and SYDVKM. Trimming stripped 3 bases from V and 8 bases from J, with 13 bases between. The CDR3 totals 13 residues. The CDR3 spells CASSFGGRSGYTF. For the CDR3, the DNA is TGTGCCAGCAGTTTTGGCGGGCGGTCAGGCTACACCTTC.

A remark on this clone: This specimen includes other DNA sequences encoding the same CDR3. The gene calls are TRBV6-5 and TRBJ2-7; no clear D. The CDR3 has 10 amino acids. Trimming cost V 8 bases and J 6 bases, with 8 bases left between them. Germline values: CDR1 MNHEY, CDR2 SVGAGI. The CDR3 DNA reads as TGTGCCAGCGGCCGCGGCGAGCAGTACTTC. Translated: CASGRGEQYF.

The sample holds many counts of this clone. The sample has other DNA sequences that encode this CDR3 too. The V gene is TRBV11-2, the J gene TRBJ1-1, with D perhaps TRBD1 (5 bases). This CDR3 contains 12 residues. Germline V gene lookup returns CDR1 SGHAT and CDR2 FQNNGV. V lost 3 bases to trimming and J lost 7 bases, with 9 bases between them. The CDR3 sequence is CASSLGVGEAFF. CDR3 nucleotides: TGTGCCAGCAGCTTGGGGGTCGGTGAAGCTTTCTTT.

The chain recombines TRBV11-1 with TRBJ1-1, with D possibly matching TRBD1 (5 bases). Germline values: CDR1 SGHAT, CDR2 FQDESV (reference sequence). CDR3 length: 15 amino acids. The V gene lost 6 bases and the J gene lost 8 bases, with 22 bases spanning the gap. The CDR3 nucleotides are TGTGCCAGCAGGTCAACGCAACTGGGGGGTCAAGAAGCTTTCTTT. It encodes CASRSTQLGGQEAFF.

The chain couples TRBV5-1 to TRBJ2-5, with D tentatively TRBD1 (6 bases). CDR1 is SGHRS, CDR2 YFSETQ, per germline. CDR3 size: 14 residues. The ends were cut back, 4 bases at V and 5 bases at J, with 15 bases in the middle. CDR3 bases: TGCGCCAGCAGCCGGGAAGGGGGAAGGGAGACCCAGTACTTC. It yields the protein CASSREGGRETQYF.

J is TRBJ1-5 and V is TRBV5-6; TRBD1 aligns across 7 bases. From germline, CDR1 is SGHDT and CDR2 YYEEEE. CDR3 length: 19 residues. Losses at the gene ends were 1 base for V and 0 bases for J; bases not matched to a gene: 13. The CDR3 nucleotides are TGTGCCAGCAGCTTGAAGGGGACAGCGTTGAATTATAGCAATCAGCCCCAGCATTTT. It specifies CASSLKGTALNYSNQPQHF. The whole variable domain, remainder taken from reference TRBV5-6 and TRBJ1-5, is DAGVTQSPTHLIKTRGQQVTLRCSPKSGHDTVSWYQQALGQGPQFIFQYYEEEERQRGNFPDRFSGHQFPNYSSELNVNALLLGDSALYLCASSLKGTALNYSNQPQHFGDGTRLSIL.

The chain couples TRBV6-6 to TRBJ2-5; 8 positions match TRBD2. The CDR3 extends over 14 amino acids. Per the germline V gene, CDR1 is MNHNY and CDR2 is SVGAGI (reference sequence). V was clipped by 8 bases and J by 2 bases; unmatched bases: 7. CDR3 coding DNA: TGTGCCAGCGAGTTAGCGGGATGGCAAGAGACCCAGTACTTC. It translates to CASELAGWQETQYF.

V and J are TRBV2 and TRBJ2-5; 8 nucleotides align to TRBD2. This CDR3 has 17 residues. V was clipped by 5 bases and J by 2 bases; unmatched bases: 13. CDR1 and CDR2 from the germline V gene are SNHLY and FYNNEI. The CDR3 here is CASSRRAGARGQETQYF. In DNA, the CDR3 is TGTGCCAGCAGTCGTAGAGCGGGGGCCCGAGGTCAAGAGACCCAGTACTTC.

This chain connects TRBV5-1 to TRBJ2-7; 10 bases fit TRBD2. V trimming: 6 bases; J trimming: 7 bases; junction bases outside the gene matches: 7. Germline V gene sequence: CDR1 SGHRS, CDR2 YFSETQ. The CDR3 covers 13 residues. Here the CDR3 reads CASTGLAEGEQYF. CDR3 DNA: TGCGCCAGCACCGGACTAGCGGAGGGGGAGCAGTACTTC.

V is TRBV5-1 and J is TRBJ1-1; D not certain. With 1 base removed from V and 5 bases from J, the gap between germline ends came to 9 bases. CDR3 length: 13 residues. Per germline, CDR1 SGHRS and CDR2 YFSETQ. The CDR3 here is CASSLSYRTEAFF. The CDR3 DNA follows: TGCGCCAGCAGCTTGTCTTACAGAACTGAAGCTTTCTTT.

This chain links TRBV6-6 with TRBJ2-7; tentative D call: TRBD2 (5 bases). The V end lost 5 bases, the J end lost 3 bases, and 8 bases lay between the germline ends. CDR3 size: 12 residues. Per the germline V gene, CDR1 is MNHNY and CDR2 is SVGAGI (reference sequence). Written as DNA, the CDR3 is TGTGCCAGCAGTGGGAGCGACTACGAGCAGTACTTC. Translating gives CASSGSDYEQYF.

The V gene is TRBV19, the J gene TRBJ2-3; 8 nucleotides agree with TRBD2. The CDR3 is 15 amino acids. CDR1 is LNHDA and CDR2 is SQIVND in the germline V gene (reference sequence). The trim removed 5 bases at V and 0 bases at J, leaving 4 bases unmatched. In DNA, the CDR3 is TGTGCCAGTAGTTACCGGGGGGGTAGCACAGATACGCAGTATTTT. Translating gives CASSYRGGSTDTQYF.

This clone has just one count. The genes are TRBV5-1 and TRBJ2-7, with unresolved D. Per germline, CDR1 SGHRS and CDR2 YFSETQ. Trimming shortened V by 3 bases and J by 0 bases, and 16 bases separated the two germline ends. The CDR3 sequence is 16 residues long. The CDR3 coding sequence is TGCGCCAGCAGCTGGGGTCCGGCTAGTGCCTCCTACGAGCAGTACTTC. This sequence encodes CASSWGPASASYEQYF.

This chain links TRBV5-1 with TRBJ2-2; no reliable D call. CDR1 SGHRS and CDR2 YFSETQ come from the germline V gene. V was shortened by 4 bases and J by 0 bases, with 7 bases between the two germline ends. The CDR3 is made up of 14 amino acids. DNA for the CDR3: TGCGCCAGCAGCCCGAGGCCGAACACCGGGGAGCTGTTTTTT. Translating it yields CASSPRPNTGELFF.